This T cell receptor beta chain was retrieved from a study of blood T cell repertoires in COVID-19. Study overall: Acute and convalescent COVID-19 specimens originated in the United States, Italy and Spain.

In the source study's methods: Researchers report that nucleated cell counts were estimated from reference gene primer amplification. Assay: immunoSEQ multiplex PCR; the TCRdb copy retains only in-frame clones and omits some. V and J calls and clone size come straight from that table; D and trimming were deduced from the DNA. The sample comprises 200,000 to 250,000 clones, 65% to 90% of which are singletons, and 5.5% to 7% rests with the top ten. With V trimmed by 4 bases and J by 3 bases, 7 bases remained unmatched. The germline V gene encodes CDR1 SGHVS and CDR2 FNYEAQ. The CDR3 loop spans 15 amino acids.

The source of this sequence is an elderly man with acute or convalescent COVID-19. The genes are TRBV7-6 and TRBJ2-3, with 7 positions matching TRBD2. Sequences were obtained from peripheral blood. For the CDR3, the DNA is TGTGCCAGCAGCTATACGGGAGGCTGGACAGATACGCAGTATTTT. Amino acids: CASSYTGGWTDTQYF.